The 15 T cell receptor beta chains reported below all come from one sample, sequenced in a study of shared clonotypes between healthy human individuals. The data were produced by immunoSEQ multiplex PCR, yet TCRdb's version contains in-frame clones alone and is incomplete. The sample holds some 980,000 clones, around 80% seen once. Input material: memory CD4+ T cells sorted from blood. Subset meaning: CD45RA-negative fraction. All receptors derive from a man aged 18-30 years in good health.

The CDR3 DNA reads as TGTGCCAGCAGTTTATCGGGGACTAGCGGGGGGGCGGCCTACAATGAGCAGTTCTTC. Translated: CASSLSGTSGGAAYNEQFF. J is TRBJ2-1 and V is TRBV27; TRBD2 agrees at 16 bases. The CDR3 is made up of 19 amino acids. Looked up from germline, CDR1 is MNHEY and CDR2 is SMNVEV (reference sequence). J lost 2 bases, V lost 0 bases, and 4 bases had no gene match.

In nucleotides, the CDR3 is TGCAGCGTTGCCGGGGGGAATGAGCAGTTCTTC. It specifies CSVAGGNEQFF. The chain links TRBV29-1 to TRBJ2-1; 7 bases are shared with TRBD2. This CDR3 region has 11 residues. The V gene end was trimmed by 4 bases and the J gene end by 7 bases; junction bases not matched to a gene: 1. Looked up from germline, CDR1 is SQVTM and CDR2 is ANQGSEA.

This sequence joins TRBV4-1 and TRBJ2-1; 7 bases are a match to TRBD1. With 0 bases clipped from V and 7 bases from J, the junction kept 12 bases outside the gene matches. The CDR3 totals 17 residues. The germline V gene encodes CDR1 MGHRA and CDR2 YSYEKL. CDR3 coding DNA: TGCGCCAGCAGCCAAGATAAAACAGGGGTAATTAGTAATGAGCAGTTCTTC. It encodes CASSQDKTGVISNEQFF.

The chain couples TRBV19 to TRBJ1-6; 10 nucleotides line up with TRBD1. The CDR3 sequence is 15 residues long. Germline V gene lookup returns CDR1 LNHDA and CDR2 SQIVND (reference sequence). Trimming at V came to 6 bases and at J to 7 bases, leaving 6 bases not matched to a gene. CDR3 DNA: TGTGCCAGTAGCGACAGGGGGCTCGGAAATTCACCCCTCCACTTT. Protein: CASSDRGLGNSPLHF.

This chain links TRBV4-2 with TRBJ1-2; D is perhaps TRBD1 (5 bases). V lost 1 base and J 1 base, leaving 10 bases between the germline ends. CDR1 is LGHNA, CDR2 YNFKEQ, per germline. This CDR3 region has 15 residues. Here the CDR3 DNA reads TGTGCCAGCAGCCAAGCCGGGGGTGGTAACTATGGCTACACCTTC. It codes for CASSQAGGGNYGYTF.

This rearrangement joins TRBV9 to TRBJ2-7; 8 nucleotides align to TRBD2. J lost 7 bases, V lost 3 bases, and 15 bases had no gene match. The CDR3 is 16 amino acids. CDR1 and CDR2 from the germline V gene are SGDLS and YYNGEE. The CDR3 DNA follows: TGTGCCAGCAGCGCCACCCCGGACGGGAGGGTGGGTGAGCAGTACTTC. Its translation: CASSATPDGRVGEQYF.

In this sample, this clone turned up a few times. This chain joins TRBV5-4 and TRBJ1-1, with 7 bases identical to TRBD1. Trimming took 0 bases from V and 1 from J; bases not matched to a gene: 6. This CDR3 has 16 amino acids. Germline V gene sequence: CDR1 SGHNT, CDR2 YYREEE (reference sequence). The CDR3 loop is CASSLDGGQSNTEAFF. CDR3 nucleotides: TGTGCCAGCAGCTTGGATGGGGGACAGTCGAACACTGAAGCTTTCTTT. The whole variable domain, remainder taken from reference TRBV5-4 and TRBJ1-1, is ETGVTQSPTHLIKTRGQQVTLRCSSQSGHNTVSWYQQALGQGPQFIFQYYREEENGRGNFPPRFSGLQFPNYSSELNVNALELDDSALYLCASSLDGGQSNTEAFFGQGTRLTVV.

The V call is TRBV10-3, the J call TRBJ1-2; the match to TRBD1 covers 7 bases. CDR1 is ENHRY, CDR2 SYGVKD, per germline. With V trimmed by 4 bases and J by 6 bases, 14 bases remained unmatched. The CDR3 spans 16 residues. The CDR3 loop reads CAISGSQGVATNGYTF. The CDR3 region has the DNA TGTGCCATCAGTGGTTCTCAGGGGGTCGCTACCAATGGCTACACCTTC.

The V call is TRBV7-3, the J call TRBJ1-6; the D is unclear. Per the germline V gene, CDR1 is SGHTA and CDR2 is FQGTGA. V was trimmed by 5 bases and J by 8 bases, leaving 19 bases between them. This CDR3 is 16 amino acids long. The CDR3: CASSDLRVPRDSPLHF. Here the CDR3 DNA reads TGTGCCAGCAGCGACCTACGGGTCCCGAGGGATTCACCCCTCCACTTT.

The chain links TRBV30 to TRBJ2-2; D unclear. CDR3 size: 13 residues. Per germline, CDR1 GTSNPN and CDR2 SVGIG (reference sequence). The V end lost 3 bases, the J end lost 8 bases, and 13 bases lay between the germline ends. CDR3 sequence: CAWSPYGRGELFF. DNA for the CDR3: TGTGCCTGGAGCCCCTACGGTCGAGGGGAGCTGTTTTTT.

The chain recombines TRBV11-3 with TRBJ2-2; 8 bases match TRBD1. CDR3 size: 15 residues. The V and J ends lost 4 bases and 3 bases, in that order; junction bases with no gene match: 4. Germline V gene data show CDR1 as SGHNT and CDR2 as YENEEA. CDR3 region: CASSSGDRHTGELFF. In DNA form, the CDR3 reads TGTGCCAGCAGCTCCGGGGACAGGCACACCGGGGAGCTGTTTTTT.

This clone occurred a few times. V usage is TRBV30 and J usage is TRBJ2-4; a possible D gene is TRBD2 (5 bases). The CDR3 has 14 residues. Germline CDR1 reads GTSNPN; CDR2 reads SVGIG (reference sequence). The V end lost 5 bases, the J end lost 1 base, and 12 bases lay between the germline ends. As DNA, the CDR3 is TGTGCCTGGGCCTCCTCGGGGGCCAAAAACATTCAGTACTTC. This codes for CAWASSGAKNIQYF.

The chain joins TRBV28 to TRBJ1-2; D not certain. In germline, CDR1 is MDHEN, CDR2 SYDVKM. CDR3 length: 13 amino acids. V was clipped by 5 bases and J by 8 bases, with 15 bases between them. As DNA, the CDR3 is TGTGCCAGCAGTCCCCCGACCGAAGGGGGCTACACCTTC. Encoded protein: CASSPPTEGGYTF.

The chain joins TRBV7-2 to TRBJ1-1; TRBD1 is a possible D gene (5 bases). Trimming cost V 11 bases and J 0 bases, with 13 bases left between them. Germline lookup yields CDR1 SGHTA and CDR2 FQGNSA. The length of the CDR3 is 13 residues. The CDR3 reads CAGGGRLNTEAFF. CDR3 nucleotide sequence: TGTGCCGGGGGGGGACGTTTGAACACTGAAGCTTTCTTT.

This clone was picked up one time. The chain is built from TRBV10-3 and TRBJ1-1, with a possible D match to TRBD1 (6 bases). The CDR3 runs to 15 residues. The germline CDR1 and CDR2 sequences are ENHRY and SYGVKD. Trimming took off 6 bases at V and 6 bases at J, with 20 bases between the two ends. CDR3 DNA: TGTGCCATCAGGGAGGCGACAGGTGGGGATTCTGAAGCTTTCTTT. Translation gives CAIREATGGDSEAFF.